This TCR beta chain was identified in a study of T cell responses to AZD1222 COVID-19 vaccine. The study's findings and limits: The sample set comprised mostly white British donors with more females, and clonal diversity was possibly underestimated. Unmutated variant regions reportedly attract nearly half of all spike-specific TCRs.

The protocol was immunoSEQ multiplex PCR, while the TCRdb copy is restricted to in-frame clones and leaves out a portion. The data show 150,000 to 190,000 clones, around 86% seen once. Investigators merged groups given second doses at roughly 4 or roughly 12 weeks. The germline V gene has CDR1 MNHEY and CDR2 SMNVEV (reference sequence). V shed 3 bases, J shed 6 bases, and the junction held 1 base outside the gene matches. The CDR3 has 13 residues. In the case of this clone: Its antigen is undetermined.

The source is an adult who received the AZD1222 COVID-19 vaccine. J is TRBJ2-7 and V is TRBV27, with 11 nucleotides matching TRBD2. Source: peripheral blood, taken 28 days after the second AZD1222 dose. CDR3 sequence (DNA): TGTGCCAGCAGTTTCCTAGCGGGGGGCGAGCAGTACTTC. It codes for CASSFLAGGEQYF.